These 12 T cell receptor beta chains came from one sample sequenced in a study of cytomegalovirus exposure and HLA in healthy donors listed by TCRdb under 2017. Libraries were prepared through the immunoSEQ multiplex PCR assay. The multiplex PCR relied on a mix of 60 forward primers for TCR Vbeta segments and 13 reverse primers for TCR Jbeta segments. The table comes from immuneACCESS by way of TCRdb, which keeps in-frame sequences with V and J called. Part of the clones is missing from these tables; in studies checked, under half for an unresolved V gene and the rest for unknown reasons. This sample gives more than 75,000 clones in total; around 70% of them show up just once. The ten largest clonotypes hold about 9.1% of the sample. The sample taken for sequencing was PBMCs. Receptors originate from a man aged 40-55 years in good health and CMV-seropositive.

V and J are TRBV7-2 and TRBJ2-3; 7 nucleotides align to TRBD2. Germline V gene lookup returns CDR1 SGHTA and CDR2 FQGNSA. After removal of 5 bases from V and 2 bases from J, the junction contained 10 bases not matched to a gene. The CDR3 extends over 16 amino acids. The DNA of the CDR3 is TGTGCCAGCAGCCCGGGGCTAGCGGTTAACACAGATACGCAGTATTTT. Residues: CASSPGLAVNTDTQYF.

This clone was detected only a few times. The chain uses TRBV29-1 and TRBJ1-1; the match to TRBD1 covers 7 bases. The V gene end was trimmed by 6 bases and the J gene end by 2 bases; junction bases not matched to a gene: 6. The CDR3 is 13 amino acids. Germline CDR1 and CDR2: SQVTM and ANQGSEA. CDR3: CSVLGQINTEAFF. CDR3 sequence (DNA): TGCAGCGTGTTGGGACAGATTAACACTGAAGCTTTCTTT.

The CDR3 spells CASRLGQYEGEAFF. CDR3 coding DNA: TGTGCCAGCAGACTTGGACAGTACGAGGGAGAAGCTTTCTTT. The rearrangement uses TRBV6-5 and TRBJ1-1, with a tentative D call TRBD1 (6 bases). The V gene lost 6 bases and the J gene lost 8 bases, with 19 bases spanning the gap. CDR3 length: 14 residues. Germline V CDR1 and CDR2: MNHEY, SVGAGI.

The CDR3: CASSQTGTSGSTDTQYF. Here the CDR3 DNA reads TGTGCCAGCAGCCAGACCGGGACTAGCGGGTCCACAGATACGCAGTATTTT. This chain connects TRBV4-2 to TRBJ2-3, with 12 bases lining up with TRBD2. Trimming removed 3 bases from V and 2 bases from J; junction bases left unmatched: 6. The CDR3 loop spans 17 amino acids. Germline-derived CDR1 and CDR2 are LGHNA and YNFKEQ.

This clone appeared a few times. The V call is TRBV15, the J call TRBJ2-3; a possible D gene is TRBD2 (5 bases). The V gene lost 3 bases and the J gene lost 2 bases, with 21 bases spanning the gap. The CDR3 runs to 18 residues. Per the germline V gene, CDR1 is LNHNV and CDR2 is YYDKDF (reference sequence). This chain's CDR3 is CATSRNEGPPRATDTQYF. The CDR3 DNA reads TGTGCCACCAGCAGGAATGAGGGTCCCCCTAGGGCCACAGATACGCAGTATTTT.

This clone was counted only a few times. The J gene is TRBJ1-2, the V gene TRBV15; 7 bases line up with TRBD1. Germline CDR1 reads LNHNV; CDR2 reads YYDKDF (reference sequence). This CDR3 is built from 13 residues. Trimming at V came to 1 base and at J to 8 bases, leaving 4 bases not matched to a gene. This chain's CDR3 is CATSRGQGWGYTF. The CDR3 bases are TGTGCCACCAGCAGAGGACAGGGATGGGGCTACACCTTC.

This chain connects TRBV6-4 to TRBJ2-4; TRBD2 aligns across 8 bases. The trim removed 0 bases at V and 7 bases at J, leaving 5 bases unmatched. In germline, CDR1 is MRHNA, CDR2 SNTAGT. CDR3 length: 15 amino acids. CDR3 DNA sequence: TGTGCCAGCAGTGACTCGAATCGGGGGGGTAACATTCAGTACTTC. As protein: CASSDSNRGGNIQYF.

The chain carries TRBV6-5 and TRBJ1-6, with D maybe TRBD1 (6 bases). The CDR3 has 14 residues. Germline values: CDR1 MNHEY, CDR2 SVGAGI. V gave up 6 bases and J gave up 4 bases, with 10 bases separating them. CDR3 DNA sequence: TGTGCCAGCAGACCGGGACAATATAATTCACCCCTCCACTTT. Encoded protein: CASRPGQYNSPLHF.

This clone appeared a single time. J is TRBJ1-1 and V is TRBV7-9; D is perhaps TRBD1 (6 bases). The V end lost 1 base, the J end lost 0 bases, and 9 bases lay between the germline ends. The CDR3 totals 15 residues. Germline CDR1 reads SEHNR; CDR2 reads FQNEAQ (reference sequence). CDR3 sequence (DNA): TGTGCCAGCAGCTTAGACAGGGCGGTGAACACTGAAGCTTTCTTT. Translating it yields CASSLDRAVNTEAFF.

The count of this clone is one. The genes are TRBV6-5 and TRBJ2-7, with 7 nucleotides matching TRBD1. Unmatched junction bases numbered 6, after V lost 5 bases and J lost 2 bases. CDR1 and CDR2 (germline): MNHEY, SVGAGI. The CDR3 covers 14 residues. The CDR3 sequence: CASSPSGTAYEQYF. The CDR3 bases are TGTGCCAGCAGTCCATCCGGGACAGCCTACGAGCAGTACTTC.

This clone occurred many times. The chain combines TRBV7-7 with TRBJ2-1; 7 nucleotides agree with TRBD1. The CDR3 has 12 residues. Germline assignment: CDR1 SSHAT and CDR2 FNYEAQ (reference sequence). J was trimmed by 13 bases and V by 4 bases; bases with no gene match: 7. CDR3 loop: CASSSARGRQFF. The CDR3 nucleotides read TGTGCCAGCAGCTCCGCCAGGGGGAGACAGTTCTTC.

The gene calls are TRBV30 and TRBJ2-7; D possibly corresponds to TRBD1 (6 bases). Trimming pared 5 bases from V and 7 bases from J, leaving 15 bases between. Germline CDR1 and CDR2: GTSNPN and SVGIG (reference sequence). The CDR3 is made up of 12 amino acids. CDR3 coding DNA: TGTGCCTGGGGACAGCTTACCGGAGAGCAGTACTTC. Encoded protein: CAWGQLTGEQYF.